The sequence of this T cell receptor (beta chain) was determined in a study of blood T cell repertoires in COVID-19. Study information: Samples came from the United States, Italy and Spain, spanning acute and convalescent COVID-19.

Participants' own reports of clinical history determined their cohort assignment. CDR1 and CDR2 (germline): SGHRS, YFSETQ. V was trimmed by 0 bases and J by 2 bases, leaving 11 bases between them. CDR3 length: 15 amino acids. TCRdb's copy holds only in-frame clones and misses some; the assay was immunoSEQ multiplex PCR. There are about 240,000 clones in the sample; around 88% occur only once, and about 3.5% lies in the top ten. The chain links TRBV5-1 to TRBJ1-2; the D is unclear. Sequencing was carried out using PBMCs or T cells enriched from blood (not recorded which). The clonotype originates from a middle-aged woman with acute COVID-19. CDR3 sequence (DNA): TGCGCCAGCAGCTTGGATGGAGGGCCCAACTATGGCTACACCTTC. Its translation: CASSLDGGPNYGYTF.